This TCR beta chain was sequenced in a study of regulatory T cells in long-lasting Graves disease (dated by TCRdb to the early 2020s). Study-wide context: Persistent Graves' disease was defined as antithyroid drug treatment for over 5 years with persistently positive TSH receptor autoantibodies. Persistent Graves' disease patients in the clinical cohort had taken antithyroid drugs for roughly ten years on average. The study was conducted in China and was registered as a clinical trial. TCR sequencing covered some 13 persistent and around 20 newly diagnosed Graves' disease patients, around 35 samples in total. Peripheral blood TCR sequencing and RNA sequencing compared persistent Graves' disease patients with newly diagnosed Graves' disease patients.

This specimen's time point label, interpreted: persistent/refractory GD, antithyroid drugs over 5 years with positive TRAb. For both TCR sequencing and RNA sequencing, RNA was extracted from PBMCs using TRIzol. Graves' disease was diagnosed according to American Thyroid Association guidelines. The patients came from an endocrinology department in Xi'an, China. From each patient, around 9 milliliters of peripheral blood was collected into an EDTA anticoagulant tube. Ficoll Paque Plus density gradient separation was used to isolate PBMCs, and no further T cell sorting was done. An Agilent 2100 Bioanalyzer and agarose gel were used to check RNA quality, while a NanoDrop 2000 measured RNA concentration. Overall study outcomes, separate from this receptor: Sequencing and analysis were limited to the TCR beta chain. The small sample size was acknowledged by the authors as a limitation that may reduce accuracy. Patients with persistent disease shared more public clonotypes (around 2,500) than newly diagnosed patients did (around 1,000). Because the primary lesion, thyroid tissue, could not be accessed, the study looked at peripheral blood alone. Persistent disease showed preferential use of TRBV28, TRBJ1-2 and TRBJ2-5, whereas newly diagnosed disease favored TRBV20-1 and TRBJ2-1. Lower TCR Shannon entropy and fewer highly expanded clones were observed in persistent Graves' disease patients than in newly diagnosed patients, which suggested clonal expansion.

Preparation of the library involved multiplex PCR. The sequencer was an Illumina HiSeq 4000. CDR3 regions were amplified by Arm-PCR with iRepertoire HTBI primers to construct TCR beta libraries. PCR products were gel purified before sequencing. Processing in the source paper ran as follows. Gene usage analysis of CDR3 amino acid clonotypes used the 50 to 70 TRBV and about 15 TRBJ segments found across samples. COPE and FqMerger were used to merge the filtered high-quality paired reads into contigs. Contigs were aligned with BLAST to IMGT TRBV, TRBD and TRBJ reference genes, and CDR3 was defined per IMGT. Any clonotype with a frequency above 0.1% was classified as a highly expanded clone. Repertoire diversity was measured by Shannon entropy, and V-J evenness by the Gini coefficient. Public clonotypes were defined as clonotypes shared by more than one individual. Clones were called with MiXCR by TCRdb after fastp trimmed the public reads at Q25, and only in-frame beta chains were retained. Rows are unified per CDR3 protein, each entry keeping the most common DNA and genes. The V and J calls reflect TCRdb's pipeline rather than the authors' work. This sample holds around 510,000 distinct CDR3 sequences; less than 25% were observed only once. 7% to 9.5% of the sample is in the top ten clones.

With regard to this clonotype: Its antigen is not yet known. No base quality values were provided; no much bigger clone lies one nucleotide off.

CDR3 length: 11 amino acids, cysteine to phenylalanine. The retained sequence is limited to the CDR3, 33 bases, with the frame set at the first base. A distance of 8 bases separates the germline ends of V and J, which lose 11 bases and 1 base respectively. For CDR1 and CDR2, the germline V gene lists MGHDK and SYGVNS. This specimen consisted of peripheral blood mononuclear cells (PBMCs), obtained when the disease was refractory, from a patient treated with antithyroid drugs. This receptor chain uses TRBV25-1 and TRBJ1-1; the D gene cannot be named for sure. The receptor was isolated from a female donor with Graves disease. The CDR3 amino acid sequence is: CAASRNTEAFF. The DNA sequence is as follows: TGTGCCGCGAGTAGGAACACTGAAGCTTTCTTT.